Below, one T cell receptor beta chain is given with its context. Its antigen is not known. Time point meaning: week 47, end of study. A 20-mer mutant IDH1 peptide at 300 ug was injected subcutaneously with topical imiquimod. These data are taken from a study of a mutant IDH1 vaccine in newly diagnosed glioma. Germline V gene sequence: CDR1 KGHSH, CDR2 LQKENI. This CDR3 region has 16 residues. Trimming pared 4 bases from V and 1 base from J, leaving 14 bases between. Assay: immunoSEQ multiplex PCR; the TCRdb copy retains only in-frame clones and omits some. The repertoire holds about 56,000 clones, with around 75% as singletons.

This receptor was identified in a man in his fifties or sixties with glioma. V is TRBV18 and J is TRBJ2-1, with D unresolved. This specimen was PBMCs, taken from a glioma patient whose treatment included an IDH1 peptide vaccine. CDR3 sequence reads: CASSLSSGLSYNEQFF. The CDR3 coding sequence is TGTGCCAGCTCACTATCCTCGGGCCTTTCCTACAATGAGCAGTTCTTC. The full variable domain, rest sourced from reference TRBV18 and TRBJ2-1, is NAGVMQNPRHLVRRRGQEARLRCSPMKGHSHVYWYRQLPEEGLKFMVYLQKENIIDESGMPKERFSAEFPKEGPSILRIQQVVRGDSAAYFCASSLSSGLSYNEQFFGPGTRLTVL.